The present T cell receptor beta chain was sequenced within a study of blood T cell repertoires in COVID-19. With 6 bases removed from V and 6 bases from J, the gap between germline ends came to 17 bases. Germline CDR1 reads MDHEN; CDR2 reads SYDVKM. The CDR3 runs to 14 residues. Clones were sequenced by immunoSEQ multiplex PCR, and TCRdb holds only the in-frame ones, with some missing. The profile covers a few hundred thousand clones, with about 81% appearing a single time and over 4% taken by the ten largest. Individuals drawn from approximately 26 US areas were roughly 18 to 95 years old. This chain links TRBV28 with TRBJ1-2, with D perhaps matching TRBD1 (5 bases). The clonotype was recovered from a man aged 25-45 years with acute COVID-19. Sequences were obtained from PBMCs or T cells enriched from blood (not recorded which). The CDR3 here is CASSRVGGRDGYTF. The CDR3, as DNA: TGTGCCAGCAGCCGCGTCGGGGGAAGGGATGGCTACACCTTC.